This record looks at one T cell receptor beta chain sequence and its context. Its antigen is not known. This may come from a read error, since a much larger clone is one base off. Libraries for naive CD8 T cells, which were made from roughly 21,000 to 960,000 sorted cells, drew on 10%, 30% or 50% of the RNA. Naive CD8 T cells underwent sorting with the CD8+CD4-CCR7+CD45RA+ definition. This sample is drawn from a study of molecular identifiers for immune sequencing clone quantification. Study outcomes and limitations: Naive cells had under 1% of molecules in clones above 20 RNA copies, effectors over 97%.

The CDR3 length is 15 residues. With 0 bases removed from V and 3 bases from J, the gap between germline ends came to 10 bases. CDR1 and CDR2 from the germline V gene are SEHNR and FQNEAQ (reference sequence). TCRdb reprocessed the PCR reads with MiXCR, giving one entry per CDR3 protein. Of some 680,000 distinct CDR3 sequences detected, 25% appear once; the ten largest clones hold about 0.73%. This receptor was obtained from a human donor in good health. Some libraries in this study had Jurkat cell RNA spiked in. The chain has TRBV7-9 and TRBJ2-3; D may correspond to TRBD1 or TRBD2 (5 bases each). Source material: naive CD8+ T cells from blood, with Jurkat cell RNA spiked in. The subset: FACS-sorted CD8+CD4-CCR7+CD45RA+ naive T cells. The CDR3 is CASSLAVGETDTQYF. CDR3 coding DNA: TGTGCCAGCAGCTTAGCGGTAGGGGAGACAGATACGCAGTATTTT.